This TCR beta chain was sequenced for a study of blood T cell repertoires in COVID-19. Whole-study context: T cells, B-cell-depleted T cells, or PBMCs provided the cDNA or gDNA that served as material.

Method: immunoSEQ multiplex PCR; TCRdb's copy keeps in-frame clones and lacks some. Of about 440,000 clones in the sample, 75% to 90% are singletons; the top ten hold more than 4%. CDR1 and CDR2 from the germline V gene are LGHDT and YNNKEL (reference sequence). V dropped 5 bases and J dropped 8 bases, with 12 bases sitting between them. CDR3 length: 12 residues. The sequence came from a woman in her twenties or thirties with acute or convalescent COVID-19. V gene TRBV3-1 (or the pseudogene TRBV3-2) combines with J gene TRBJ1-2, with D possibly being TRBD1 (6 bases). The sample taken for sequencing was peripheral blood. The CDR3 bases are TGTGCCAGCAGCTTACAGGGCGACGGCTACACCTTC. The encoded protein is CASSLQGDGYTF.